The 32 T cell receptor beta chains listed next were all sequenced from one sample in a study of T cell responses to AZD1222 COVID-19 vaccine. Using immunoSEQ multiplex PCR, the repertoire was profiled, and TCRdb retains in-frame clones only, with some absent. The profile shows approximately 140,000 clones, about 87% of them singletons. Sequenced material: peripheral blood, taken on day 0 of AZD1222 vaccination. The receptors here all came from an adult in good health.

A few counts support this clone. This chain joins TRBV5-4 and TRBJ2-1; D uncertain. CDR1 is SGHNT, CDR2 YYREEE, per germline (reference sequence). V was pared by 4 bases and J by 11 bases, with 10 bases between. This CDR3 region has 11 residues. This CDR3 reads CASSLGIQQFF. In nucleotides, the CDR3 is TGTGCCAGCAGCCTGGGGATTCAGCAGTTCTTC.

This clone was detected a few times. This rearrangement joins TRBV30 to TRBJ2-1, with 11 bases matching TRBD2. The CDR3 is 13 residues long. The ends lost 8 bases at V and 10 bases at J; junction bases unmatched: 10. The V gene's germline CDR1 is GTSNPN and CDR2 SVGIG (reference sequence). DNA for the CDR3: TGTGCCCGAGGGACTAGCGGCCCGGGGGAGCAGTTCTTC. Translated, it gives CARGTSGPGEQFF.

CDR3 nucleotides: TGTGCCAGCAGCCGGGCGGACGCCTCCGGAAACACCATATATTTT. It encodes CASSRADASGNTIYF. The chain joins TRBV7-6 to TRBJ1-3; no definite D call. V was pared by 5 bases and J by 4 bases, with 15 bases between. Germline CDR1 is SGHVS and CDR2 is FNYEAQ. This CDR3 region has 15 residues.

This clone was seen just once. V and J are TRBV14 and TRBJ2-3, with D possibly TRBD2 on 5 matching bases. This CDR3 has 14 amino acids. Germline values: CDR1 SGHDN, CDR2 FVKESK. V dropped 7 bases and J dropped 5 bases, with 16 bases sitting between them. The CDR3 region is CASKPIEGEDTQYF. DNA of the CDR3: TGTGCCAGCAAGCCCATAGAGGGAGAAGATACGCAGTATTTT. Using reference TRBV14 and TRBJ2-3 for the parts outside the CDR3, the full variable domain is EAGVTQFPSHSVIEKGQTVTLRCDPISGHDNLYWYRRVMGKEIKFLLHFVKESKQDESGMPNNRFLAERTGGTYSTLKVQPAELEDSGVYFCASKPIEGEDTQYFGPGTRLTVL.

This clone occurred a few times. The rearrangement joins TRBV7-2 to TRBJ1-1, with D uncertain. The CDR3 is 13 amino acids. CDR1 SGHTA and CDR2 FQGNSA come from the germline V gene. The V gene lost 5 bases and the J gene lost 1 base, with 8 bases spanning the gap. The CDR3 loop reads CASSVSTNTEAFF. The DNA for the CDR3 is TGTGCCAGCAGCGTGTCCACGAACACTGAAGCTTTCTTT.

In its sample, this clone was seen once. This sequence joins TRBV5-6 and TRBJ2-3; unclear D gene. Germline V gene sequence: CDR1 SGHDT, CDR2 YYEEEE. The CDR3 sequence is 15 residues long. Trimming shortened V by 1 base and J by 2 bases, and 11 bases separated the two germline ends. The CDR3 sequence: CASSLPAAHTDTQYF. The CDR3 DNA follows: TGTGCCAGCAGCTTGCCGGCGGCACACACAGATACGCAGTATTTT. Complete variable domain (other parts from reference TRBV5-6 and TRBJ2-3): DAGVTQSPTHLIKTRGQQVTLRCSPKSGHDTVSWYQQALGQGPQFIFQYYEEEERQRGNFPDRFSGHQFPNYSSELNVNALLLGDSALYLCASSLPAAHTDTQYFGPGTRLTVL.

For the CDR3, the DNA is TGTGCCAGCAGCTTAGGCATGACAGGCGACACTGAAGCTTTCTTT. Translation gives CASSLGMTGDTEAFF. The chain has TRBV11-2 and TRBJ1-1; D perhaps matches TRBD1 (6 bases). There are 15 residues in the CDR3. In germline, CDR1 is SGHAT, CDR2 FQNNGV. The V end lost 1 base, the J end lost 3 bases, and 12 bases lay between the germline ends.

The rearrangement links TRBV5-1 to TRBJ2-7, with no clear D. This CDR3 region has 11 residues. Trimming removed 5 bases from V and 0 bases from J, with 3 bases in between. Germline CDR1 SGHRS, CDR2 YFSETQ. The CDR3 DNA sequence: TGCGCCAGCAGGGCCTCCTACGAGCAGTACTTC. Translated: CASRASYEQYF. The full variable domain, with the rest looked up from reference TRBV5-1 and TRBJ2-7, is KAGVTQTPRYLIKTRGQQVTLSCSPISGHRSVSWYQQTPGQGLQFLFEYFSETQRNKGNFPGRFSGRQFSNSRSEMNVSTLELGDSALYLCASRASYEQYFGPGTRLTVT.

The chain links TRBV7-3 to TRBJ1-1; TRBD1 is a possible D gene (5 bases). Germline lookup yields CDR1 SGHTA and CDR2 FQGTGA. The CDR3 consists of 16 residues. V shed 0 bases and J shed 0 bases, with 11 bases lying between them. The CDR3 loop is CASSLTGETVNTEAFF. In DNA form, the CDR3 reads TGTGCCAGCAGCTTAACAGGGGAGACAGTGAACACTGAAGCTTTCTTT. Drawing the rest from reference TRBV7-3 and TRBJ1-1, the complete variable domain is GAGVSQTPSNKVTEKGKYVELRCDPISGHTALYWYRQSLGQGPEFLIYFQGTGAADDSGLPNDRFFAVRPEGSVSTLKIQRTERGDSAVYLCASSLTGETVNTEAFFGQGTRLTVV.

The J gene is TRBJ2-7, the V gene TRBV30, with D hard to call. CDR3 size: 14 residues. V was trimmed by 0 bases and J by 0 bases, leaving 9 bases between them. CDR1 and CDR2 from the germline V gene are GTSNPN and SVGIG (reference sequence). The CDR3 loop is CAWSVGISSYEQYF. The CDR3 region has the DNA TGTGCCTGGAGTGTGGGGATAAGCTCCTACGAGCAGTACTTC. Looking up the rest from reference TRBV30 and TRBJ2-7 gives the full variable domain: SQTIHQWPATLVQPVGSPLSLECTVEGTSNPNLYWYRQAAGRGLQLLFYSVGIGQISSEVPQNLSASRPQDRQFILSSKKLLLSDSGFYLCAWSVGISSYEQYFGPGTRLTVT.

The V and J genes are TRBV21-1 and TRBJ2-4; the table calls TRBD1, which could not be checked here. TRBV21-1 is a recognized pseudogene. The CDR3 is 20 amino acids. The chain's CDR3 is CASSKKDRGMTAKAKNIQYF. DNA of the CDR3: TGTGCCAGCAGCAAAAAGGACAGGGGTATGACGGCCAAGGCCAAAAACATTCAGTACTTC.

In its sample, this clone was seen a few times. V usage is TRBV19 and J usage is TRBJ1-3; D gene unclear. Trimming removed 6 bases at V and 0 bases at J, with 15 bases between. Germline V gene data show CDR1 as LNHDA and CDR2 as SQIVND (reference sequence). The CDR3 is 16 residues long. The CDR3: CASRSLGVVSGNTIYF. The CDR3 region has the DNA TGTGCCAGTAGATCCCTTGGGGTCGTCTCTGGAAACACCATATATTTT.

This chain uses TRBV13 with TRBJ1-2; 7 nucleotides line up with TRBD1. J lost 4 bases, V lost 5 bases, and 10 bases had no gene match. Germline lookup yields CDR1 PRHDT and CDR2 FYEKMQ (reference sequence). This CDR3 comprises 15 residues. This CDR3 reads CASSTRPTGPYGYTF. CDR3 DNA: TGTGCCAGCAGCACCCGCCCGACAGGGCCCTATGGCTACACCTTC.

This clone has just one count. The rearrangement joins TRBV5-1 to TRBJ2-3; 7 bases line up with TRBD1. Germline V gene lookup returns CDR1 SGHRS and CDR2 YFSETQ. Losses at the gene ends were 1 base for V and 1 base for J; bases not matched to a gene: 24. The CDR3 extends over 22 amino acids. The CDR3 bases are TGCGCCAGCAGCTTGAGGCTCGAGGGGTTCTATAGCGACAGGGCCGGCACAGATACGCAGTATTTT. It encodes CASSLRLEGFYSDRAGTDTQYF.

The chain links TRBV18 to TRBJ2-3; D uncertain. V was pared by 3 bases and J by 5 bases, with 6 bases between. The germline gives CDR1 KGHSH, CDR2 LQKENI. This CDR3 is built from 12 residues. In DNA form, the CDR3 reads TGTGCCAGCTCACCCGGAGAAGATACGCAGTATTTT. Protein sequence: CASSPGEDTQYF.

The rearrangement uses TRBV28 and TRBJ1-4; no clear D gene. The CDR3 runs 14 residues. Germline V gene lookup returns CDR1 MDHEN and CDR2 SYDVKM. V was shortened by 6 bases and J by 1 base, with 9 bases between the two germline ends. The DNA of the CDR3 is TGTGCCAGCAGCCTGGGAAGAACTAATGAAAAACTGTTTTTT. Its protein is CASSLGRTNEKLFF.

The V call is TRBV28, the J call TRBJ2-7; a weak D match, TRBD1 (5 bases). In germline, CDR1 is MDHEN, CDR2 SYDVKM. This CDR3 is 16 amino acids long. Trimming removed 6 bases from V and 4 bases from J, with 22 bases in between. CDR3 sequence (DNA): TGTGCCAGCAGCCGCCTCGACAGTACCCTGTCTTACGAGCAGTACTTC. It translates to CASSRLDSTLSYEQYF.

The chain joins TRBV7-2 to TRBJ1-2; 11 bases map to TRBD1. Germline lookup yields CDR1 SGHTA and CDR2 FQGNSA. V trimming: 5 bases; J trimming: 5 bases; junction bases outside the gene matches: 7. CDR3 length: 15 residues. The CDR3 region is CASSLGQGAFYGYTF. The CDR3 bases are TGTGCCAGCAGCCTCGGACAGGGGGCTTTTTATGGCTACACCTTC. The full variable domain, its missing parts supplied by reference TRBV7-2 and TRBJ1-2, is GAGVSQSPSNKVTEKGKDVELRCDPISGHTALYWYRQSLGQGLEFLIYFQGNSAPDKSGLPSDRFSAERTGGSVSTLTIQRTQQEDSAVYLCASSLGQGAFYGYTFGSGTRLTVV.

The V gene is TRBV30, the J gene TRBJ1-2, with no clear D. The germline V and J ends were trimmed by 3 bases and 3 bases, with 8 bases remaining between them. CDR1 and CDR2 from the germline V gene are GTSNPN and SVGIG (reference sequence). The CDR3 totals 12 residues. The CDR3 here is CAWRRPYYGYTF. CDR3 DNA: TGTGCCTGGAGAAGGCCCTACTATGGCTACACCTTC.

The rearrangement uses TRBV6-5 and TRBJ2-7; 10 nucleotides line up with TRBD2. CDR1 is MNHEY and CDR2 is SVGAGI in the germline V gene. The CDR3 extends over 15 amino acids. J was trimmed by 2 bases and V by 6 bases; bases with no gene match: 7. This CDR3 reads CASRSRTSGTYEQYF. The DNA of the CDR3 is TGTGCCAGCAGATCCCGGACTAGCGGTACCTACGAGCAGTACTTC.

The chain is built from TRBV7-8 and TRBJ1-1; D remains ambiguous. The CDR3 consists of 14 residues. V lost 4 bases and J 6 bases, leaving 15 bases between the germline ends. Germline lookup yields CDR1 SGHVS and CDR2 FQNEAQ. The DNA of the CDR3 is TGTGCCAGCAGCTCCCGGGAGGCCGTAGCTGAAGCTTTCTTT. This encodes CASSSREAVAEAFF.

This clone was observed a single time. V is TRBV30 and J is TRBJ1-2; 9 bases fit TRBD1. CDR3 length: 13 amino acids. The V segment lost 1 base and the J segment 8 bases; nucleotides outside the gene matches: 5. Looked up from germline, CDR1 is GTSNPN and CDR2 is SVGIG (reference sequence). CDR3 DNA: TGTGCCTGGAGTGCCGGGACAGGGCGCGGCTACACCTTC. Its protein product is CAWSAGTGRGYTF.

This chain uses TRBV5-4 with TRBJ2-3; D is unresolved. The V and J ends lost 0 bases and 0 bases respectively, with 2 bases between them. This CDR3 contains 13 residues. Per germline, CDR1 SGHNT and CDR2 YYREEE (reference sequence). CDR3 in amino acids: CASSLDSTDTQYF. CDR3 DNA: TGTGCCAGCAGCTTGGACAGCACAGATACGCAGTATTTT.

The gene calls are TRBV5-5 and TRBJ1-5, with 10 bases aligning to TRBD1. The trim removed 6 bases at V and 2 bases at J, leaving 14 bases unmatched. CDR1 is SGHKS and CDR2 is YYEKEE in the germline V gene (reference sequence). The CDR3 has 18 residues. CDR3 nucleotides: TGTGCCAGCACCGACTCCGGGACAGGGGTCGTCGGCAATCAGCCCCAGCATTTT. Protein sequence: CASTDSGTGVVGNQPQHF. Complete variable domain (other parts from reference TRBV5-5 and TRBJ1-5): DAGVTQSPTHLIKTRGQQVTLRCSPISGHKSVSWYQQVLGQGPQFIFQYYEKEERGRGNFPDRFSARQFPNYSSELNVNALLLGDSALYLCASTDSGTGVVGNQPQHFGDGTRLSIL.

This chain links TRBV10-3 with TRBJ1-1; tentative D call: TRBD1 (6 bases). This CDR3 has 15 amino acids. Germline assignment: CDR1 ENHRY and CDR2 SYGVKD. With 3 bases removed from V and 0 bases from J, the gap between germline ends came to 11 bases. The CDR3 protein is CAISERDTMNTEAFF. In DNA, the CDR3 is TGTGCCATCAGTGAAAGGGACACGATGAACACTGAAGCTTTCTTT.

To note about this clone: Distinct nucleotide sequences in the sample also encode this CDR3. The rearrangement links TRBV2 to TRBJ1-2, with 10 bases fitting TRBD1. The CDR3 loop spans 12 amino acids. CDR1 is SNHLY, CDR2 FYNNEI, per germline. Unmatched junction bases numbered 3, after V lost 6 bases and J lost 8 bases. The CDR3 region has the DNA TGTGCCAGCAGGACAGGGGGCGGAGGCTACACCTTC. Translating gives CASRTGGGGYTF.

To note about this clone: The same CDR3 can be traced to other DNA sequences in this sample. CDR3 in amino acids: CASSLLGPGTDTQYF. DNA for the CDR3: TGTGCCAGCAGCTTATTGGGCCCCGGCACAGATACGCAGTATTTT. V is TRBV5-6 and J is TRBJ2-3; no reliable D call. The germline V and J ends were trimmed by 2 bases and 1 base, with 11 bases remaining between them. CDR3 length: 15 residues. Germline lookup yields CDR1 SGHDT and CDR2 YYEEEE.

This chain connects TRBV28 to TRBJ1-4; D is perhaps TRBD1 (5 bases). The CDR3 length is 13 residues. The germline gives CDR1 MDHEN, CDR2 SYDVKM. Trimming left V 6 bases short and J 4 bases short, with 9 bases between. The CDR3 loop reads CASRMTVNEKLFF. In DNA form, the CDR3 reads TGTGCCAGCAGGATGACAGTTAATGAAAAACTGTTTTTT.

This clone came up once. The V and J genes are TRBV7-9 and TRBJ1-6; no reliable D call. The CDR3 runs to 11 residues. Between the trimmed V and J ends, which lost 5 bases and 12 bases, there was a span of 8 bases. CDR1 and CDR2 from the germline V gene are SEHNR and FQNEAQ (reference sequence). The CDR3 DNA reads as TGTGCCAGCAGCCCTCGCATACCCCTCCACTTT. It translates to CASSPRIPLHF.

V and J are TRBV5-4 and TRBJ1-4; D possibly corresponds to TRBD1 (5 bases). The CDR3 sequence is 15 residues long. Trimming stripped 0 bases from V and 7 bases from J, with 13 bases between. Looked up from germline, CDR1 is SGHNT and CDR2 is YYREEE (reference sequence). CDR3 sequence reads: CASSLGGAIGEKLFF. The CDR3 coding sequence is TGTGCCAGCAGCTTGGGTGGGGCCATCGGTGAAAAACTGTTTTTT.

This clone is a singleton in its sample. The gene calls are TRBV6-4 and TRBJ1-1; D remains ambiguous. The CDR3 has 17 residues. Between the trimmed V and J ends, which lost 2 bases and 5 bases, there was a span of 21 bases. Germline V CDR1 and CDR2: MRHNA, SNTAGT. This CDR3 reads CASSDTYRAGRLTEAFF. In nucleotides, the CDR3 is TGTGCCAGCAGTGACACATACCGTGCAGGTCGTCTGACTGAAGCTTTCTTT.

V and J are TRBV2 and TRBJ2-7, with TRBD1 identical over 8 bases. Trimming cost V 5 bases and J 1 base; bases outside gene matches: 4. CDR1 is SNHLY and CDR2 is FYNNEI in the germline V gene. The CDR3 totals 14 residues. The CDR3 DNA reads as TGTGCCAGCAGTAGGGACAGGACGTCCTACGAGCAGTACTTC. Translating it yields CASSRDRTSYEQYF.